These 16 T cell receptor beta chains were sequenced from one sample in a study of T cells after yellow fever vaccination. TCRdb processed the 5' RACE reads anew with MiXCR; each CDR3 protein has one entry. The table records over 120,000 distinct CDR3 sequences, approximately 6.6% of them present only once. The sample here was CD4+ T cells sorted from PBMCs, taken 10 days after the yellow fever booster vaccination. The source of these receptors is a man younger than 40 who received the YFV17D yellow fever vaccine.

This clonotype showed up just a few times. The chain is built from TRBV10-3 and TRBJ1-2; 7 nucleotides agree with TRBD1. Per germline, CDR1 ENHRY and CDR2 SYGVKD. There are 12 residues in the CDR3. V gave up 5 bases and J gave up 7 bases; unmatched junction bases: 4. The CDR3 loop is CAISTGQAGYTF. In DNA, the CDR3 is TGTGCCATCAGTACAGGACAGGCTGGCTACACCTTC.

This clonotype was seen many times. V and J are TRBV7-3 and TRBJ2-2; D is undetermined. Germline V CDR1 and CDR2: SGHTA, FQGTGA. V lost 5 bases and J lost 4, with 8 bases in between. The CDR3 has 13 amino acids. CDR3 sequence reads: CASSSGVTGELFF. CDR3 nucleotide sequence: TGTGCCAGCAGCAGTGGTGTCACCGGGGAGCTGTTTTTT.

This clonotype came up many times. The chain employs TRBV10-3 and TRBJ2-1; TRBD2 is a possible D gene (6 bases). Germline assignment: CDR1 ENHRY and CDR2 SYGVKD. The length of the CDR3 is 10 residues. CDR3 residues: CATRNNEQFF. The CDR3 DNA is TGTGCGACTAGGAACAATGAGCAGTTCTTC.

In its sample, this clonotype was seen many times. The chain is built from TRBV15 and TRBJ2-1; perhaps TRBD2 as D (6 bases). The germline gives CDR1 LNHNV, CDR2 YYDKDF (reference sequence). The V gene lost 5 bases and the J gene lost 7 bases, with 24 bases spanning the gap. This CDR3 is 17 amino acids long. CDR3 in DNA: TGTGCCACCAGCGGGGGGACTGTGGGGTACAATGGGAATGAGCAGTTCTTC. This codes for CATSGGTVGYNGNEQFF.

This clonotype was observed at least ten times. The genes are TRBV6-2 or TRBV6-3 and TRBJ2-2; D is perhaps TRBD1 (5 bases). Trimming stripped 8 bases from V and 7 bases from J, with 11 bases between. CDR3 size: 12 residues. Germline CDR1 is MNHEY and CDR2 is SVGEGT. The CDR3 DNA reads TGTGCCAGCTTCTTGGGGCTCGGGGAGCTGTTTTTT. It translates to CASFLGLGELFF.

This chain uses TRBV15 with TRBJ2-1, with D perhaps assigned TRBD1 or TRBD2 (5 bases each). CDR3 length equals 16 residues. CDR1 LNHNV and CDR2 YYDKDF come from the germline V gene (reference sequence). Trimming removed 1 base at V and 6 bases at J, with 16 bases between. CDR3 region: CATSRGKGERGNEQFF. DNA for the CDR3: TGTGCCACCAGCAGAGGGAAAGGCGAGAGGGGCAATGAGCAGTTCTTC. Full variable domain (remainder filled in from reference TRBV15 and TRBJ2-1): DAMVIQNPRYQVTQFGKPVTLSCSQTLNHNVMYWYQQKSSQAPKLLFHYYDKDFNNEADTPDNFQSRRPNTSFCFLDIRSPGLGDTAMYLCATSRGKGERGNEQFFGPGTRLTVL.

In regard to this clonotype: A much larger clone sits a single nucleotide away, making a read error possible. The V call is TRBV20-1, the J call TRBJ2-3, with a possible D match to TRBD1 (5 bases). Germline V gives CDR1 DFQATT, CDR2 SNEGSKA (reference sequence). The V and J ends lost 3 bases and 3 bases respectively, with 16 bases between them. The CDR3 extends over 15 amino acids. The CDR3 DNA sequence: TGCAGTGCTAGTGATAGCAGGGATGGGACAGATACGCAGTATTTT. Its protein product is CSASDSRDGTDTQYF.

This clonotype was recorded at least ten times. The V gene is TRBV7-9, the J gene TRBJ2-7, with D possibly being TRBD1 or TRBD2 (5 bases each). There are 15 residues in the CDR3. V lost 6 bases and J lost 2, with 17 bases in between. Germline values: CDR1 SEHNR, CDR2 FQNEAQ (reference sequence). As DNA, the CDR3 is TGTGCCAGCAGTCTTAGGGGTGGGGGAACCTACGAGCAGTACTTC. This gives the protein CASSLRGGGTYEQYF.

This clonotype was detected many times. This CDR3 is CAISDRGSQYF. CDR3 coding DNA: TGTGCCATCAGTGACAGGGGATCCCAGTACTTC. The chain carries TRBV10-3 and TRBJ2-5; possible D gene TRBD1, 6 bases. The V end lost 3 bases, the J end lost 9 bases, and 8 bases lay between the germline ends. Germline-derived CDR1 and CDR2 are ENHRY and SYGVKD. The CDR3 is made up of 11 amino acids.

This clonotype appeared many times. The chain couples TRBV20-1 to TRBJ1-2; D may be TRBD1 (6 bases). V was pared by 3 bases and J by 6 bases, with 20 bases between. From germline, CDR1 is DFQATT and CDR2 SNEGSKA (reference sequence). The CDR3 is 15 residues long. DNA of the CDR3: TGCAGTGCTAGCAAGCCCAATCAGGGGTTCAATGGCTACACCTTC. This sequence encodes CSASKPNQGFNGYTF.

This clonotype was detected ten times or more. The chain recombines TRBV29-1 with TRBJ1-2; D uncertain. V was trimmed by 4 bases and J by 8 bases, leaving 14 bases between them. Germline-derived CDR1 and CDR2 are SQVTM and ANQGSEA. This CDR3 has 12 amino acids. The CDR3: CSVVSPLMGYTF. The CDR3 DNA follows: TGCAGCGTTGTATCGCCTTTAATGGGCTACACCTTC.

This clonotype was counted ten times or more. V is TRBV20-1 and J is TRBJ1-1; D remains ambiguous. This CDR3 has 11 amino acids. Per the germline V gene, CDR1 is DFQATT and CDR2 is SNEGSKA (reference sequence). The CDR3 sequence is CVVGERTEAFF. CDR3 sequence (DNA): TGCGTCGTCGGGGAGAGGACTGAAGCTTTCTTT.

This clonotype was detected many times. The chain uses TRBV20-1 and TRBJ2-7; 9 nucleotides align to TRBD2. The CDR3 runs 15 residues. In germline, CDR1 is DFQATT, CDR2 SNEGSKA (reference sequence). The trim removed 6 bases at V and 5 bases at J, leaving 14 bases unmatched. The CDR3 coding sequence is TGCAGTGCCCCCAGGGAAAGCGGGAGGAGGAACGAGCAGTACTTC. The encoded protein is CSAPRESGRRNEQYF.

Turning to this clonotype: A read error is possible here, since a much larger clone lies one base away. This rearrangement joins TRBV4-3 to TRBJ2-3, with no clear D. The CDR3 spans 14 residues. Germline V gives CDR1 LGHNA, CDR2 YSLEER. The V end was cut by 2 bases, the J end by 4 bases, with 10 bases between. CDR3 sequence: CASSQLHGSDTQYF. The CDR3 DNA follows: TGCGCCAGCAGCCAACTACACGGATCAGATACGCAGTATTTT.

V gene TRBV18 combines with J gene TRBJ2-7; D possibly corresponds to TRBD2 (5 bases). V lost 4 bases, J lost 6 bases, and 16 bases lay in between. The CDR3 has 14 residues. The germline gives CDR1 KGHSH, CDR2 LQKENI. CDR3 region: CASSLRDSGREQYF. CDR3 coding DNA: TGTGCCAGCTCACTTCGGGATAGTGGTCGCGAGCAGTACTTC.

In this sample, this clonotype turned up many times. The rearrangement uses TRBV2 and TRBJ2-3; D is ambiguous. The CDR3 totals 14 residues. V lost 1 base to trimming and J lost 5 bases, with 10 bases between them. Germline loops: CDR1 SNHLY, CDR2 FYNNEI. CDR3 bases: TGTGCCAGCAGTGAAGACCAACCCCTAGATACGCAGTATTTT. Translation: CASSEDQPLDTQYF.